This T cell receptor (beta chain) was identified during a study of lymphopenia after photon versus proton radiotherapy. Germline CDR1 and CDR2: LNHDA and SQIVND (reference sequence). Trimming removed 3 bases from V and 0 bases from J, with 12 bases in between. The CDR3 is 16 amino acids. TCRdb keeps only in-frame clones here, not all; method: immunoSEQ multiplex PCR. The sample lists around 160,000 clones, about 88% occurring once. Details on this clone: Antigen: not known.

Overall study results and limits: Photon-treated patients lost naive T cells and TCR diversity; proton-treated stayed stable. After the lymphocyte nadir, photon-treated repertoires showed oligoclonal expansion, especially of CD8+ Temra cells. Post-nadir TCR diversity decline inversely tracked overall survival among those who died. Better survival with proton therapy was suggested as possible, not demonstrated.

The sample consisted of peripheral blood, taken from a patient treated with photon-based radiotherapy. The source of this sequence is a man aged 45-65 years with gastric cancer. The chain joins TRBV19 to TRBJ1-5; the D gene is possibly TRBD1 (5 bases). The CDR3 here is CASSIGLGDSNQPQHF. The CDR3 DNA is TGTGCCAGTAGTATTGGTTTGGGGGATAGCAATCAGCCCCAGCATTTT.